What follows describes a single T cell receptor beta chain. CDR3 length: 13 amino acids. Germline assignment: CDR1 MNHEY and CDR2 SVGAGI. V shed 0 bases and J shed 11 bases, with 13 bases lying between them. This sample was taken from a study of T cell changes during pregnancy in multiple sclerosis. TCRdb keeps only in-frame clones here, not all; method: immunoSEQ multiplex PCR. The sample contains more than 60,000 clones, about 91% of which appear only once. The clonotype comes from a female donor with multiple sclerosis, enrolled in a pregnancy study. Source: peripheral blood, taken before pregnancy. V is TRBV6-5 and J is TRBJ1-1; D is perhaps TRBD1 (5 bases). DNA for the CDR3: TGTGCCAGCAGTTACTCCCGCGGGGCCGGGGCTTTCTTT. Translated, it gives CASSYSRGAGAFF.